This T cell receptor beta chain was retrieved from a study of Ad26.COV2.S vaccination and SARS-CoV-2 variants. This clone was counted between two and nine times. Specified treatment: 15 to 20 received Ad26.COV2.S at low or high dose, single or two shots; about 5 received placebo; per-sample allocation not given. It was on day 63 after the first vaccine or placebo injection that samples were taken. Germline CDR1 and CDR2: SEHNR and FQNEAQ (reference sequence). The junction had 11 bases not matched to a gene; V was cut back by 5 bases and J by 4 bases. The CDR3 extends over 15 amino acids. Sequencing was performed with immunoSEQ multiplex PCR; in TCRdb, only in-frame clones are kept and a portion is missing. The table has 450,000 to 550,000 clones, 89% seen once.

This sequence was found in a person aged 18-65 years who received the Ad26.COV2.S COVID-19 vaccine or a placebo. The chain has TRBV7-9 and TRBJ2-7; 7 bases line up with TRBD1. The source material was peripheral blood, sampled in a trial of Ad26.COV2.S vaccine versus placebo. In DNA, the CDR3 is TGTGCCAGCAGCGGAGGAACGGGACAGAGATACGAGCAGTACTTC. Residues: CASSGGTGQRYEQYF.